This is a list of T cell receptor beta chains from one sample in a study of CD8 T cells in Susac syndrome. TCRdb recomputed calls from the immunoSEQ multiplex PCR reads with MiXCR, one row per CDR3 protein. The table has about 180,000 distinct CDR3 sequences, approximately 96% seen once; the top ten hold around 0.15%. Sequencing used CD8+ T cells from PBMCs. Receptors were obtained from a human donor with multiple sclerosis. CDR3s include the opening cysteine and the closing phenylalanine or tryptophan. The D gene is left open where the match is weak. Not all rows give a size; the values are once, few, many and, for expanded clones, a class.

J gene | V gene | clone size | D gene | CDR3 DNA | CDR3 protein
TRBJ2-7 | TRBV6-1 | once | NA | TGTGCCAGCAGCTTCCTGGGCGGTTTGACCTACGAGCAGTACTTC | CASSFLGGLTYEQYF
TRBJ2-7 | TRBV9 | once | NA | TGTGCCAGCAGCGTAGGGCACAGAACCTACGAGCAGTACTTC | CASSVGHRTYEQYF
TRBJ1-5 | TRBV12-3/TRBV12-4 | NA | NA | TGTGCCAGCAGCCAAACCAATAGCAATCAGCCCCAGCATTTT | CASSQTNSNQPQHF
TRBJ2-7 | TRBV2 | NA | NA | TGTGCCAGCACCCCCGAAGGGGAACAGTACTTC | CASTPEGEQYF
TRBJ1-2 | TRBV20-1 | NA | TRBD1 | TGCAGTGCCCCCGTGACAGGGGAGCATGGCCACACCTTC | CSAPVTGEHGHTF
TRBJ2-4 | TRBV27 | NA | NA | TGTGCCAGCAGTTCCGCCAGGAGTTATGGCAAAAACATTCAGTACTTC | CASSSARSYGKNIQYF
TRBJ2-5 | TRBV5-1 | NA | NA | TGCGCCAGCAGCGCTATCGGCAGCCAAGAGACCCAGTACTTC | CASSAIGSQETQYF
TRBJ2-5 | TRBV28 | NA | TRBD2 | TGTGCCAGCAGTTTCGTTAGCGGGAAGGAGACCCAGTACTTC | CASSFVSGKETQYF
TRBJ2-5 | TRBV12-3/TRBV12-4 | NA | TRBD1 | TGTGCCAGCAGCCTCGCCGGGACAGGGCCGGCGACCCAGTACTTC | CASSLAGTGPATQYF
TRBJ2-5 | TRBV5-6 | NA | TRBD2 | TGTGCCAGCAGTTTGGGGGGGCAAGAGACCCAGTACTTC | CASSLGGQETQYF
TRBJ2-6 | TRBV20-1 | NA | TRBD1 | TGCAGTGCCTCGGACAGGGCTGGGGCCAACGTCCTGACTTTC | CSASDRAGANVLTF
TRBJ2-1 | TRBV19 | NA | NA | TGTGCCAGTAGTATCGACAGCTACAATGAGCAGTTCTTC | CASSIDSYNEQFF
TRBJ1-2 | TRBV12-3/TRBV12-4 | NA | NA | TGTGCCAGCAGTCAATGGGACCTAGCGGACTATGGCTACACCTTC | CASSQWDLADYGYTF
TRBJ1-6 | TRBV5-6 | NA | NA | TGTGCCAGCAGGGAATCCCTCCAGGGCCGTAATTCACCCCTCCACTTT | CASRESLQGRNSPLHF
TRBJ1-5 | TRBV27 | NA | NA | TGTGCCAGCAGTTCGACATTTTATAGCAATCAGCCCCAGCATTTT | CASSSTFYSNQPQHF
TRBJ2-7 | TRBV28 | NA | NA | TGTGCCAGCAGCCTAGGGATAGCGTACGTCTCCTACGAGCAGTACTTC | CASSLGIAYVSYEQYF
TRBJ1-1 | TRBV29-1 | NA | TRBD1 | TGCAGCGTCGTATTAACAGGGGACGGCACTGAAGCTTTCTTT | CSVVLTGDGTEAFF
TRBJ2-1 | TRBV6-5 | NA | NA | TGTGCCAGCAGTGGCCACGTGGGCGGTGAGCAGTTCTTC | CASSGHVGGEQFF
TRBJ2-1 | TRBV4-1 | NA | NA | TGCGCCAGCAGCCAGCAGGATGACTTCTACAATGAGCAGTTCTTC | CASSQQDDFYNEQFF
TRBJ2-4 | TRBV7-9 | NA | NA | TGTGCCAGCAGCGTAGGGGGAAGCGTGGCCAAAAACATTCAGTACTTC | CASSVGGSVAKNIQYF
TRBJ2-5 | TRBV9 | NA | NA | TGTGCCAGCAGCGTATGGCTAGATCAAGAGACCCAGTACTTC | CASSVWLDQETQYF
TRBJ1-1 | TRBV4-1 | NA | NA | TGCGCCAGCAGCCAAGCGGGTTACACTGAAGCTTTCTTT | CASSQAGYTEAFF
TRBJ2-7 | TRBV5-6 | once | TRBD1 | TGTGCCAGCAGCCGGATACCGGGACAGGGATTCCACGAGCAGTACTTC | CASSRIPGQGFHEQYF